Given below is one TCR beta chain in context. What it recognizes is unknown. CD4+ T cells from unexposed donors were obtained before the COVID-19 pandemic (2011-2018). CD4+ T cells were isolated from the cells after 10 days of culture. PBMCs were plated at two million per well in IL-2-containing medium. These data are taken from a study of CD4 T cells in relation to SARS-CoV-2 and coronaviruses. For the study at large: The restricting HLA molecule for shared crossreactive spike epitopes was mapped. Study-wide points: In roughly 61% of donors, memory CD4+ clonotypes crossrecognized SARS-CoV-2 and at least one common cold coronavirus spike. Samples before the pandemic and after infection were not matched within any donor.

Sequencing used immunoSEQ multiplex PCR; TCRdb keeps in-frame clones, though not all of them. The top ten clones hold 20% of a sample with some 29,000 clones, around 84% of them seen once. The CDR3 extends over 15 amino acids. Germline V lookup: CDR1 MNHEY, CDR2 SVGAGI. Trimming shortened V by 7 bases and J by 9 bases, and 24 bases separated the two germline ends. This chain uses TRBV6-5 with TRBJ2-5; TRBD1 or TRBD2 may be the D gene (5 bases each). This TCR came from a human donor in good health. The sample taken for sequencing was CD4+ T cells from PBMCs, cultured in vitro. The CDR3 DNA is TGTGCCAGCACGGGATCCCGGGACGCGTTCTTCTCCCAGTACTTC. This translates into CASTGSRDAFFSQYF.